The sequence of this TCR beta chain was determined in a study of blood T cell repertoires in COVID-19. J was trimmed by 4 bases and V by 6 bases; bases with no gene match: 10. CDR1 is SQVTM, CDR2 ANQGSEA, per germline. The CDR3 sequence is 14 residues long. Original analysis: Amplification with reference gene primers provided the estimates of nucleated cell counts. Profiling relied on immunoSEQ multiplex PCR, and the TCRdb table lists in-frame clones only, not all of them. V, J and clone size are taken as reported in that table, and D and trimming were inferred from the DNA itself. Of 450,000 to 500,000 clones listed, 70% to 90% are singletons.

The receptor was isolated from a human donor in a cohort sampled during active COVID-19. The sample was peripheral blood. The chain has TRBV29-1 and TRBJ2-3; TRBD2 agrees at 7 bases. This CDR3 is CSVRDYTFADTQYF. In nucleotides, the CDR3 is TGCAGCGTCCGGGACTATACCTTTGCAGATACGCAGTATTTT.